This TCR beta chain was sequenced during a study of graft-versus-host responses after intestinal transplantation. Study background: After anti-thymocyte globulin induction, recipients took tacrolimus and steroids for three to four years. Points from the study as a whole: Recipient marrow contained GvH clones, some of which appeared first in ileum or blood.

Measured with immunoSEQ multiplex PCR; TCRdb has only the in-frame clones, and not every one. There are about 120,000 clones in the sample; 85% to 95% occur only once, and roughly 3% lies in the top ten. On this clone itself: Antigen specificity is unknown.

This CDR3 is 13 amino acids long. V dropped 5 bases and J dropped 2 bases, with 11 bases sitting between them. Per germline, CDR1 SGDLS and CDR2 YYNGEE. The rearrangement links TRBV9 to TRBJ2-7, with a possible D match to TRBD1 (6 bases). The starting material was unstimulated CD8+ T cells sorted from spleen or lymph node cells, obtained before intestinal transplant. The TCR comes from a human donor who received an intestinal transplant. Written as DNA, the CDR3 is TGTGCCAGCAGTCAAGGACAGACCTACGAGCAGTACTTC. Protein product: CASSQGQTYEQYF.